The rows below give T cell receptor beta chains drawn from one sample of a study of T cell repertoires in cytomegalovirus infection. TCRdb used MiXCR to reprocess the reads, holding one entry per CDR3 protein. Here the sample spans about 63,000 distinct CDR3 sequences, around 20% being singletons. These receptors' antigens are unknown. The sample was CD8+ T cells from cultured PBMCs, taken from culture after CMV antigen stimulation. The receptors were sampled from a human donor in good health (CMV status not recorded). Some clones in this sample may be carry-over from other donors' samples. Each CDR3 is given with its conserved first and last residue. The D gene is left open where the match is weak. A row's size may be missing; if present it is once, few, many or a size class.

V: TRBV7-6
D: -
size: -
J: TRBJ1-1
CDR3: CASSNPGAEGAEAFF
DNA: TGTGCCAGCAGCAATCCCGGGGCGGAGGGAGCTGAAGCTTTCTTT

V: TRBV6-5
D: -
size: few
J: TRBJ1-2
CDR3: CASSYLQDVGYTF
DNA: TGTGCCAGCAGTTACCTCCAGGACGTCGGCTACACCTTC

V: TRBV7-9
D: TRBD1
size: -
J: TRBJ1-1
CDR3: CASSSWTGTTEAFF
DNA: TGTGCCAGCAGCTCTTGGACAGGGACCACTGAAGCTTTCTTT

V: TRBV6-2/TRBV6-3
D: -
size: -
J: TRBJ2-1
CDR3: CASSYIGPSYNEQFF
DNA: TGTGCCAGCAGTTACATCGGCCCCTCCTACAATGAGCAGTTCTTC

V: TRBV6-2/TRBV6-3
D: -
size: -
J: TRBJ1-1
CDR3: CASSYTPALNTEAFF
DNA: TGTGCCAGCAGTTACACCCCGGCGCTGAACACTGAAGCTTTCTTT

V: TRBV7-9
D: -
size: few
J: TRBJ2-2
CDR3: CASSLGMTGTGELFF
DNA: TGTGCCAGCAGCTTAGGGATGACCGGGACCGGGGAGCTGTTTTTT

V: TRBV10-3
D: TRBD2
size: -
J: TRBJ2-7
CDR3: CAINPGGDYEQYF
DNA: TGTGCCATCAACCCGGGGGGGGACTACGAGCAGTACTTC

V: TRBV6-6
D: -
size: -
J: TRBJ2-4
CDR3: CASSYSPRNIQYF
DNA: TGTGCCAGCAGTTACTCGCCCCGGAACATTCAGTACTTC

V: TRBV7-2
D: -
size: few
J: TRBJ1-1
CDR3: CASSLAPRALNTEAFF
DNA: TGTGCCAGCAGCTTAGCGCCCAGGGCGTTAAACACTGAAGCTTTCTTT

V: TRBV4-1
D: -
size: few
J: TRBJ1-2
CDR3: CASSPDWAESYYGYTF
DNA: TGCGCCAGCAGCCCCGATTGGGCAGAGTCATACTATGGCTACACCTTC

V: TRBV25-1
D: -
size: many
J: TRBJ1-2
CDR3: CASSEYTLSLRGAGGYTF
DNA: TGTGCCAGCAGTGAATATACTTTAAGTCTCAGGGGCGCGGGTGGCTACACCTTC

V: TRBV24-1
D: TRBD2
size: few
J: TRBJ2-5
CDR3: CATSDRAAREGLGETQYF
DNA: TGTGCCACCAGTGACCGTGCGGCGCGGGAGGGCCTCGGGGAGACCCAGTACTTC

V: TRBV19
D: -
size: -
J: TRBJ2-1
CDR3: CASSIDYDEQFF
DNA: TGTGCCAGTAGTATCGATTATGACGAGCAGTTCTTC

V: TRBV4-3
D: -
size: -
J: TRBJ1-5
CDR3: CASSQDLGQSQHF
DNA: TGCGCCAGCAGCCAAGATTTGGGTCAATCCCAGCATTTT

V: TRBV7-8
D: -
size: few
J: TRBJ1-1
CDR3: CASSPGSREAFF
DNA: TGTGCCAGCAGCCCGGGCAGCCGGGAAGCTTTCTTT

V: TRBV7-6
D: TRBD1
size: -
J: TRBJ1-4
CDR3: CASSSQQGVVEKLFF
DNA: TGTGCCAGCAGCTCGCAACAGGGGGTGGTGGAAAAACTGTTTTTT

V: TRBV12-3/TRBV12-4
D: -
size: -
J: TRBJ1-6
CDR3: CASSLGGNSYNSPLHF
DNA: TGTGCCAGCAGTCTCGGAGGGAACTCCTATAATTCACCCCTCCACTTT

V: TRBV7-6
D: -
size: many
J: TRBJ2-1
CDR3: CASSLASYNEQFF
DNA: TGTGCCAGCAGCTTAGCGAGTTACAATGAGCAGTTCTTC

V: TRBV7-6
D: TRBD1
size: -
J: TRBJ2-7
CDR3: CASSSLTGQSYEQYF
DNA: TGTGCCAGCAGCTCCCTAACGGGACAGTCCTACGAGCAGTACTTC

V: TRBV27
D: -
size: -
J: TRBJ2-4
CDR3: CASSYGIAKNIQYF
DNA: TGTGCCAGCAGTTACGGGATAGCCAAAAACATTCAGTACTTC

V: TRBV7-6
D: -
size: -
J: TRBJ1-5
CDR3: CASSLEFNQPQHF
DNA: TGTGCTAGCAGCTTAGAGTTCAATCAGCCCCAGCATTTT

V: TRBV5-6
D: TRBD1
size: few
J: TRBJ1-1
CDR3: CASSRPGQGTMTEAFF
DNA: TGTGCCAGCAGCCGACCGGGACAGGGGACGATGACTGAAGCTTTCTTT

V: TRBV27
D: -
size: many
J: TRBJ1-4
CDR3: CASSFPRGKLFF
DNA: TGTGCCAGCAGCTTCCCGAGGGGAAAACTGTTTTTT

V: TRBV29-1
D: -
size: -
J: TRBJ2-3
CDR3: CSVETASTDTQYF
DNA: TGCAGCGTTGAGACAGCTAGCACAGATACGCAGTATTTT

V: TRBV12-3/TRBV12-4
D: -
size: many
J: TRBJ2-3
CDR3: CASSRGPSTDTQYF
DNA: TGTGCCTCCAGTCGGGGGCCGAGCACAGATACGCAGTATTTT

V: TRBV27
D: -
size: -
J: TRBJ2-7
CDR3: CASRARRNPYEQYF
DNA: TGTGCCAGCAGGGCGCGACGGAACCCTTACGAGCAGTACTTC

V: TRBV6-2/TRBV6-3
D: -
size: -
J: TRBJ2-2
CDR3: CASSYSLEGGSNTGELFF
DNA: TGTGCCAGCAGTTACTCGTTAGAAGGGGGATCGAACACCGGGGAGCTGTTTTTT

V: TRBV11-2
D: -
size: few
J: TRBJ1-1
CDR3: CASSLGSGRTEAFF
DNA: TGTGCCAGCAGCTTAGGTTCAGGTCGCACTGAAGCTTTCTTT

V: TRBV28
D: -
size: few
J: TRBJ1-5
CDR3: CASSLWVGDQPQHF
DNA: TGTGCCAGCAGTTTATGGGTGGGGGATCAGCCCCAGCATTTT

V: TRBV4-1
D: TRBD1
size: -
J: TRBJ1-4
CDR3: CASSDREVNEKLFF
DNA: TGCGCCAGTTCTGACAGGGAGGTTAATGAAAAACTGTTTTTT

V: TRBV7-8
D: TRBD1
size: -
J: TRBJ2-7
CDR3: CASSLVGQGGNEQYF
DNA: TGTGCCAGCAGCTTAGTCGGACAGGGTGGCAACGAGCAGTACTTC

V: TRBV7-2
D: -
size: -
J: TRBJ2-4
CDR3: CASSLGTAKNIQYF
DNA: TGTGCCAGCAGCTTAGGGACAGCTAAAAACATTCAGTACTTC

V: TRBV4-2
D: -
size: many
J: TRBJ1-1
CDR3: CASSPSLGATEAFF
DNA: TGTGCCAGCAGCCCAAGTCTGGGCGCCACTGAAGCTTTCTTT

V: TRBV7-8
D: -
size: -
J: TRBJ1-5
CDR3: CASSLAGQGGSQPQHF
DNA: TGTGCCAGCAGCTTAGCTGGGCAGGGAGGGAGTCAGCCCCAGCATTTT

V: TRBV6-2/TRBV6-3
D: -
size: -
J: TRBJ2-5
CDR3: CASSHSGQLGETQYF
DNA: TGTGCCAGCAGTCACAGTGGGCAGCTCGGAGAGACCCAGTACTTC

V: TRBV7-2
D: -
size: -
J: TRBJ2-3
CDR3: CASSLDGQGPDTQYF
DNA: TGTGCCAGCAGCTTAGATGGGCAGGGCCCAGATACGCAGTATTTT

V: TRBV27
D: -
size: few
J: TRBJ2-1
CDR3: CASSLSGIPNQYPTSYNEQFF
DNA: TGTGCCAGCAGTTTATCAGGGATTCCAAACCAATACCCAACCTCCTACAATGAGCAGTTCTTC

V: TRBV5-8
D: TRBD1
size: few
J: TRBJ1-5
CDR3: CASSNGQDNYSNQPQHF
DNA: TGTGCCAGCAGCAACGGACAGGACAATTATAGCAATCAGCCCCAGCATTTT

V: TRBV4-3
D: TRBD1
size: few
J: TRBJ1-1
CDR3: CASSYSQGGTEAFF
DNA: TGCGCCAGCAGCTATAGCCAGGGGGGCACTGAAGCTTTCTTT

V: TRBV7-2
D: TRBD1
size: -
J: TRBJ1-1
CDR3: CASSLVGTGGGITEAFF
DNA: TGTGCCAGCAGCTTAGTGGGGACAGGGGGCGGGATCACTGAAGCTTTCTTT

V: TRBV7-9
D: -
size: -
J: TRBJ1-5
CDR3: CASSLAFGQGDNQPQHF
DNA: TGTGCCAGCAGCTTAGCGTTTGGGCAGGGTGACAATCAGCCCCAGCATTTT

V: TRBV7-9
D: -
size: -
J: TRBJ1-2
CDR3: CASTLGRDLNRGYTF
DNA: TGTGCCAGCACCCTCGGACGGGACCTCAACAGGGGCTACACCTTC

V: TRBV6-5
D: -
size: -
J: TRBJ2-7
CDR3: CASSYGVGEQYF
DNA: TGTGCCAGCAGTTACGGGGTAGGAGAGCAGTACTTC

V: TRBV7-2
D: -
size: few
J: TRBJ1-5
CDR3: CASSLFDDYSNQPQHF
DNA: TGTGCCAGCAGCTTATTTGACGATTATAGCAATCAGCCCCAGCATTTT

V: TRBV7-6
D: TRBD1
size: many
J: TRBJ2-1
CDR3: CASSSVSTGALIYNEQFF
DNA: TGTGCCAGCAGCTCCGTTTCGACAGGGGCTCTCATTTACAATGAGCAGTTCTTC

V: TRBV12-3/TRBV12-4
D: -
size: -
J: TRBJ2-7
CDR3: CASSLRGRYEQYF
DNA: TGTGCCAGCAGTTTAAGGGGCCGGTACGAGCAGTACTTC

V: TRBV7-2
D: TRBD1
size: few
J: TRBJ2-2
CDR3: CASSDWTGIGELFF
DNA: TGTGCCAGCAGCGACTGGACAGGGATCGGGGAGCTGTTTTTT

V: TRBV19
D: -
size: few
J: TRBJ2-5
CDR3: CASSTQGRVETQYF
DNA: TGTGCCAGTAGCACACAGGGGAGGGTTGAGACCCAGTACTTC

V: TRBV2
D: -
size: -
J: TRBJ2-7
CDR3: CASSPGLMSSYEQYF
DNA: TGTGCCAGCAGCCCGGGACTTATGAGCTCCTACGAGCAGTACTTC

V: TRBV2
D: -
size: few
J: TRBJ1-3
CDR3: CASITVSSGNTIYF
DNA: TGTGCCAGCATTACAGTGAGCTCTGGAAACACCATATATTTT

V: TRBV28
D: TRBD1
size: many
J: TRBJ1-1
CDR3: CASSAGTVKTEAFF
DNA: TGTGCCAGCAGCGCGGGGACAGTGAAGACTGAAGCTTTCTTT

V: TRBV12-3/TRBV12-4
D: -
size: few
J: TRBJ1-4
CDR3: CASSFQNEKLFF
DNA: TGTGCCAGCAGTTTCCAGAATGAAAAACTGTTTTTT

V: TRBV6-2/TRBV6-3
D: TRBD1
size: -
J: TRBJ2-1
CDR3: CASSSTGGLYNEQFF
DNA: TGTGCCAGCAGTTCGACAGGGGGCCTTTACAATGAGCAGTTCTTC

V: TRBV12-3/TRBV12-4
D: -
size: few
J: TRBJ1-1
CDR3: CASSFRVGTEAFF
DNA: TGTGCCAGCAGTTTTCGTGTTGGGACTGAAGCTTTCTTT

V: TRBV4-1
D: -
size: few
J: TRBJ1-5
CDR3: CASSQEKIGNQPQHF
DNA: TGCGCCAGCAGCCAAGAAAAGATAGGAAATCAGCCCCAGCATTTT

V: TRBV5-4
D: -
size: -
J: TRBJ2-3
CDR3: CASREALIDTDTQYF
DNA: TGTGCCAGCAGGGAAGCCCTCATAGACACAGATACGCAGTATTTT

V: TRBV27
D: -
size: few
J: TRBJ1-1
CDR3: CASSFGWNTEAFF
DNA: TGTGCCAGCAGTTTCGGGTGGAACACTGAAGCTTTCTTT

V: TRBV4-1
D: -
size: -
J: TRBJ1-5
CDR3: CASSGGVNQPQHF
DNA: TGCGCCAGCAGTGGGGGGGTCAATCAGCCCCAGCATTTT

V: TRBV7-6
D: -
size: -
J: TRBJ2-7
CDR3: CASSLEKYEQYF
DNA: TGTGCCAGCAGCTTAGAAAAGTACGAGCAGTACTTC